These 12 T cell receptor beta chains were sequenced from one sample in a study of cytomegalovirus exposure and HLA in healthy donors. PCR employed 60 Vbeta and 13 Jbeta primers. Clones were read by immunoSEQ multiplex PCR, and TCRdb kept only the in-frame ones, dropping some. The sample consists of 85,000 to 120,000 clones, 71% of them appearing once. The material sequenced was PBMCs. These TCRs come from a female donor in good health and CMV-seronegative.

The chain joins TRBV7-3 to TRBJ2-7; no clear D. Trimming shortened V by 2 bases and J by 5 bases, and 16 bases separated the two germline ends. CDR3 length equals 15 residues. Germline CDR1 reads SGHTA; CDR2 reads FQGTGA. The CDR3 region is CASSLVSGVEDEQYF. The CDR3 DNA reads TGTGCCAGCAGCTTAGTTTCCGGCGTCGAGGACGAGCAGTACTTC.

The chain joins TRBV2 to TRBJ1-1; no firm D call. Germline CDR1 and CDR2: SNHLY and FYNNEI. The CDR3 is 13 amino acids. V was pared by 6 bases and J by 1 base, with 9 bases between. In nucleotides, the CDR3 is TGTGCCAGCAGATCGGAGGGGAACACTGAAGCTTTCTTT. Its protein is CASRSEGNTEAFF.

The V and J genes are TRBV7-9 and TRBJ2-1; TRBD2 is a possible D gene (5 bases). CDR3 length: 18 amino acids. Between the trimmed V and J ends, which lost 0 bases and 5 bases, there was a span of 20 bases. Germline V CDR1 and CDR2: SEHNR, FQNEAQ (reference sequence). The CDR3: CASSLAGLRGTRDNEQFF. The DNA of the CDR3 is TGTGCCAGCAGCTTAGCGGGTTTACGCGGTACGAGGGACAATGAGCAGTTCTTC.

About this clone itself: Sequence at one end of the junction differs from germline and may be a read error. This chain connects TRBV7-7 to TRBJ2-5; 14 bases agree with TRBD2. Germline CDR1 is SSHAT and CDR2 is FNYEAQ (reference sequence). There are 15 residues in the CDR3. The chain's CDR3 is CASSSGTSGSGTQYF. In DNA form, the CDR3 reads TGTGCTAGCAGCTCCGGGACTAGCGGGAGCGGGACCCAGTACTTC.

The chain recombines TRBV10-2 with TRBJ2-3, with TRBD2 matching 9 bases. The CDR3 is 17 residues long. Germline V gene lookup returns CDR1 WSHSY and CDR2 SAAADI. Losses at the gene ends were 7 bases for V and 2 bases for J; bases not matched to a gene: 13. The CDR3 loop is CASTGGVSGSLTDTQYF. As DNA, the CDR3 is TGCGCCAGCACCGGGGGAGTTAGCGGGAGTCTCACAGATACGCAGTATTTT.

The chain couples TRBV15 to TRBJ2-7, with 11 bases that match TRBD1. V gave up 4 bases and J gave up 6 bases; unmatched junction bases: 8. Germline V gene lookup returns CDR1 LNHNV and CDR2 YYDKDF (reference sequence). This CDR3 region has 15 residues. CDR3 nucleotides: TGTGCCACCAGCATCCGGACAGGGGGCTCCGCCGAGCAGTACTTC. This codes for CATSIRTGGSAEQYF.

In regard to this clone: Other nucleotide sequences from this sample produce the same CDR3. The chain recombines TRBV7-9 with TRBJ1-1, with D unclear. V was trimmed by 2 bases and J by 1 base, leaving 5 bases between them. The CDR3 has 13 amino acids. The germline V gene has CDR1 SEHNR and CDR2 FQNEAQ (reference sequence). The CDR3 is CASSLRGNTEAFF. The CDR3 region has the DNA TGTGCCAGCAGCTTACGGGGGAACACTGAAGCTTTCTTT. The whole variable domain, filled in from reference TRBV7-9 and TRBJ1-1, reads DTGVSQNPRHKITKRGQNVTFRCDPISEHNRLYWYRQTLGQGPEFLTYFQNEAQLEKSRLLSDRFSAERPKGSFSTLEIQRTEQGDSAMYLCASSLRGNTEAFFGQGTRLTVV.

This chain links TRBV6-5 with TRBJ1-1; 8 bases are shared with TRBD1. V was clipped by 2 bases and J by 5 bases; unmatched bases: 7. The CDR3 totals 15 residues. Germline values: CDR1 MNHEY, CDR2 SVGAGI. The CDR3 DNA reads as TGTGCCAGCAGTTACGAGTCAGGGGGCATAACTGAAGCTTTCTTT. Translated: CASSYESGGITEAFF.

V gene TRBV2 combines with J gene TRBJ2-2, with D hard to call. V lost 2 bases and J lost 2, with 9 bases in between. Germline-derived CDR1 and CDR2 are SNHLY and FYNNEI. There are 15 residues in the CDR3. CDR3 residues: CASSEQTLNTGELFF. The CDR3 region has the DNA TGTGCCAGCAGTGAACAGACTTTAAACACCGGGGAGCTGTTTTTT.

In nucleotides, the CDR3 is TGTGCCAGCAGTTTGAATTTGGAGGGAGGGATCGAAGAGACCCAGTACTTC. This encodes CASSLNLEGGIEETQYF. The genes are TRBV28 and TRBJ2-5; 7 nucleotides agree with TRBD2. Trimming at V came to 3 bases and at J to 3 bases, leaving 13 bases not matched to a gene. This CDR3 is built from 17 residues. From germline, CDR1 is MDHEN and CDR2 SYDVKM.

The CDR3: CASSLAKYQETQYF. The CDR3 DNA reads TGTGCCAGCAGCTTGGCCAAGTACCAAGAGACCCAGTACTTC. The chain recombines TRBV7-8 with TRBJ2-5; D ambiguous. Germline loops: CDR1 SGHVS, CDR2 FQNEAQ. V shed 3 bases and J shed 0 bases, with 8 bases lying between them. The length of the CDR3 is 14 residues.

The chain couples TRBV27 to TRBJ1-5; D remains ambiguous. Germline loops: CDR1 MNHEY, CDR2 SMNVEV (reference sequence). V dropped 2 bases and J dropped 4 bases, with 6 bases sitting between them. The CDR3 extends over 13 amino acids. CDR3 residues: CASSLRRNQPQHF. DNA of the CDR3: TGTGCCAGCAGTTTACGCAGGAATCAGCCCCAGCATTTT.